The 26 T cell receptor beta chains below were found in one sample sequenced in a study of T-cell reconstitution after alpha-beta-depleted transplantation in children. Library preparation (for TCRbeta) was performed with unique molecular identifiers. From the PCR reads, TCRdb called clonotypes with MiXCR, one entry per CDR3 protein. The sample includes approximately 400,000 distinct CDR3 sequences, about 17% of them seen just once. The sample here was PBMCs, mostly from graft donor cells, taken 360 days after TCRalphabeta/CD19-depleted stem cell transplant. Receptors were obtained from a boy in the first two years of life who had a stem cell transplant for Wiskott-Aldrich syndrome, so the T cells may come from the graft donor.

This clonotype was counted between two and nine times. The chain links TRBV12-3 or TRBV12-4 to TRBJ2-3; D is ambiguous. Trimming left V 2 bases short and J 6 bases short, with 15 bases between. CDR3 length equals 15 residues. CDR3 sequence: CASSLLGSYYDTQYF. The DNA for the CDR3 is TGTGCCAGCAGTTTACTCGGAAGTTATTACGATACGCAGTATTTT.

The rearrangement joins TRBV7-2 to TRBJ2-5; the match to TRBD2 covers 7 bases. V shed 7 bases and J 5 bases; nucleotides not matched to a gene: 10. This CDR3 is built from 14 residues. Germline lookup yields CDR1 SGHTA and CDR2 FQGNSA. For the CDR3, the DNA is TGTGCCAGCACAAACAGGCGGGGGTCGGAGACCCAGTACTTC. Encoded protein: CASTNRRGSETQYF.

This clonotype was counted only a few times. The rearrangement links TRBV24-1 to TRBJ2-5, with 13 bases identical to TRBD2. The CDR3 totals 13 residues. J was trimmed by 6 bases and V by 9 bases; bases with no gene match: 3. Germline CDR1 reads KGHDR; CDR2 reads SFDVKD. CDR3 loop: CATAGTSGKTQYF. CDR3 bases: TGTGCCACCGCCGGGACTAGCGGGAAGACCCAGTACTTC.

This chain uses TRBV29-1 with TRBJ2-4, with no clear D. V was cut by 6 bases and J by 0 bases, with 21 bases left in between. The CDR3 is 17 amino acids. Germline lookup yields CDR1 SQVTM and CDR2 ANQGSEA. This CDR3 is CSVAPEPLIIAKNIQYF. CDR3 bases: TGCAGCGTCGCCCCCGAACCTCTCATTATAGCCAAAAACATTCAGTACTTC.

This clonotype was detected a few times. The chain employs TRBV10-3 and TRBJ2-3; 12 nucleotides line up with TRBD2. V lost 4 bases and J lost 2; bases outside the gene matches: 13. Germline V gene lookup returns CDR1 ENHRY and CDR2 SYGVKD. The CDR3 runs 19 residues. CDR3 protein: CAISGSTSGGSTLTDTQYF. The DNA of the CDR3 is TGTGCCATCAGTGGCTCGACTAGCGGGGGTTCAACACTCACAGATACGCAGTATTTT.

In its sample, this clonotype was seen a few times. The rearrangement links TRBV6-5 to TRBJ1-6; D gene unclear. Between the trimmed V and J ends, which lost 0 bases and 1 base, there was a span of 4 bases. Germline values: CDR1 MNHEY, CDR2 SVGAGI. The CDR3 runs to 15 residues. CDR3 sequence (DNA): TGTGCCAGCAGTTACTCGACTTCCTATAATTCACCCCTCCACTTT. Its translation: CASSYSTSYNSPLHF.

The J gene is TRBJ2-7, the V gene TRBV19; the match to TRBD2 covers 12 bases. The germline V gene has CDR1 LNHDA and CDR2 SQIVND (reference sequence). After removal of 1 base from V and 3 bases from J, the junction contained 1 base not matched to a gene. This CDR3 has 15 residues. The CDR3 spells CASSIGLAGVYEQYF. The CDR3 coding sequence is TGTGCCAGTAGTATAGGACTAGCGGGAGTCTACGAGCAGTACTTC.

The chain uses TRBV6-2 or TRBV6-3 and TRBJ2-7, with D perhaps matching TRBD1 (5 bases). Trimming left V 6 bases short and J 1 base short, with 13 bases between. Germline V gives CDR1 MNHEY, CDR2 SVGEGT. The CDR3 loop spans 14 amino acids. The CDR3, as DNA: TGTGCCAGCAGCCGGTCAAGGGGTTCCTACGAGCAGTACTTC. It is translated as CASSRSRGSYEQYF.

This clonotype has ten or more counts. V gene TRBV12-3 or TRBV12-4 combines with J gene TRBJ2-7, with TRBD1 matching 8 bases. After removal of 0 bases from V and 6 bases from J, the junction contained 4 bases not matched to a gene. This CDR3 comprises 14 residues. The CDR3 sequence: CASSLASGGPEQYF. DNA for the CDR3: TGTGCCAGCAGTTTAGCTTCAGGGGGCCCCGAGCAGTACTTC.

The table lists this clonotype with a few counts. The rearrangement links TRBV20-1 to TRBJ1-6, with 8 bases identical to TRBD1. Trimming took 2 bases from V and 10 from J; bases not matched to a gene: 10. The CDR3 sequence is 15 residues long. Germline loops: CDR1 DFQATT, CDR2 SNEGSKA (reference sequence). CDR3 nucleotides: TGCAGTGCTAGATCTCTGACAGGGGTGTTGTCACCCCTCCACTTT. The encoded protein is CSARSLTGVLSPLHF.

The chain recombines TRBV10-3 with TRBJ2-1, with 8 bases aligning to TRBD2. This CDR3 contains 17 residues. V lost 5 bases, J lost 4 bases, and 13 bases stayed unmatched. Germline CDR1 reads ENHRY; CDR2 reads SYGVKD. The CDR3 nucleotides read TGTGCCATCAGTCCTGCCTGGACTAGCCAAGGGTACAATGAGCAGTTCTTC. The encoded protein is CAISPAWTSQGYNEQFF.

The genes are TRBV11-2 and TRBJ2-1; 8 nucleotides align to TRBD1. J gave up 5 bases and V 1 base, and 7 bases lay outside the gene matches. The CDR3 contains 16 residues. Per the germline V gene, CDR1 is SGHAT and CDR2 is FQNNGV. CDR3 sequence: CASSLVAGTGHNEQFF. The CDR3 nucleotides read TGTGCCAGCAGCTTAGTAGCCGGGACAGGTCACAATGAGCAGTTCTTC.

V is TRBV7-2 and J is TRBJ2-3; no firm D call. The CDR3 runs to 15 residues. The V end was cut by 2 bases, the J end by 2 bases, with 11 bases between. CDR1 and CDR2 (germline): SGHTA, FQGNSA. The CDR3 loop reads CASSLWGGDTDTQYF. The DNA for the CDR3 is TGTGCCAGCAGCTTATGGGGTGGGGACACAGATACGCAGTATTTT. The full variable domain, rest sourced from reference TRBV7-2 and TRBJ2-3, is GAGVSQSPSNKVTEKGKDVELRCDPISGHTALYWYRQSLGQGLEFLIYFQGNSAPDKSGLPSDRFSAERTGGSVSTLTIQRTQQEDSAVYLCASSLWGGDTDTQYFGPGTRLTVL.

A few counts support this clonotype. CDR3 in DNA: TGTGCCAGCAGCAAAGACCAGGGACAGGGGTACTACGAGCAGTACTTC. Protein product: CASSKDQGQGYYEQYF. This chain links TRBV21-1 with TRBJ2-7; the table names TRBD1, a call not compared with the DNA. TRBV21-1 is assigned pseudogene status. This CDR3 comprises 16 residues.

Only one count was recorded for this clonotype. At one boundary the junction diverges from the germline segment, which might be a read error. CDR3 bases: TGCGCCGGCAGCTTTGGGACGGAAGAGACCCAGTACTTC. Its protein product is CAGSFGTEETQYF. The chain joins TRBV4-1 to TRBJ2-5; D is tentatively TRBD1 or TRBD2 (5 bases each). CDR1 and CDR2 (germline): MGHRA, YSYEKL. This CDR3 comprises 13 residues.

V and J are TRBV28 and TRBJ1-4; D is possibly TRBD1 (5 bases). V lost 3 bases and J lost 10, with 15 bases in between. CDR3 length: 14 residues. Germline V lookup: CDR1 MDHEN, CDR2 SYDVKM. The CDR3 is CASSFGGGLGKLFF. CDR3 DNA sequence: TGTGCCAGCAGTTTCGGGGGAGGTTTAGGAAAACTGTTTTTT.

The chain is built from TRBV29-1 and TRBJ2-3, with unresolved D. CDR1 is SQVTM and CDR2 is ANQGSEA in the germline V gene. This CDR3 contains 14 residues. V was trimmed by 3 bases and J by 6 bases, leaving 16 bases between them. The CDR3 coding sequence is TGCAGCGTTGACTACAGAACGCCCACGGATACGCAGTATTTT. Residues: CSVDYRTPTDTQYF.

This clonotype was picked up a small number of times. The chain uses TRBV6-1 and TRBJ2-7, with D possibly being TRBD1 (5 bases). The CDR3 is 12 amino acids. The V gene lost 7 bases and the J gene lost 2 bases, with 9 bases spanning the gap. Germline lookup yields CDR1 MNHNS and CDR2 SASEGT. The CDR3 DNA sequence: TGTGCCAGCAAGGGGTTGGCCTACGAGCAGTACTTC. This translates into CASKGLAYEQYF.

This clonotype has only a few counts. The chain employs TRBV20-1 and TRBJ2-3; maybe TRBD2 (6 bases). The CDR3 extends over 10 amino acids. Trimming left V 5 bases short and J 8 bases short, with 8 bases between. CDR1 and CDR2 (germline): DFQATT, SNEGSKA (reference sequence). CDR3: CSAGGGTQYF. CDR3 DNA: TGCAGTGCTGGGGGAGGTACGCAGTATTTT.

The sample holds one count of this clonotype. The chain couples TRBV5-1 to TRBJ2-1; D tentatively reads TRBD1 or TRBD2 (6 bases each). The CDR3 is 15 amino acids. The germline gives CDR1 SGHRS, CDR2 YFSETQ. V lost 6 bases and J 5 bases, leaving 18 bases between the germline ends. The CDR3 nucleotides read TGCGCCAGCACCCTGGGAGTGGGGGGCAACAATGAGCAGTTCTTC. Translation gives CASTLGVGGNNEQFF.

The V gene is TRBV4-1, the J gene TRBJ1-2; 7 bases fit TRBD1. V lost 6 bases and J lost 4; bases outside the gene matches: 14. The CDR3 consists of 16 residues. Germline CDR1 reads MGHRA; CDR2 reads YSYEKL. The CDR3 DNA sequence: TGCGCCAGCAGAACAGGCCGACCGGGACAGACCTATGGCTACACCTTC. This encodes CASRTGRPGQTYGYTF.

This clonotype was counted a few times. The CDR3 nucleotides read TGTGCCAGCAGTGAGAGGCGGGGGTCCGAGCAGTACTTC. It is translated as CASSERRGSEQYF. The J gene is TRBJ2-7, the V gene TRBV2; 7 positions agree with TRBD2. This CDR3 is built from 13 residues. After removal of 3 bases from V and 6 bases from J, the junction contained 5 bases not matched to a gene. CDR1 and CDR2 from the germline V gene are SNHLY and FYNNEI.

The rearrangement joins TRBV20-1 to TRBJ2-7; 7 nucleotides agree with TRBD1. Germline-derived CDR1 and CDR2 are DFQATT and SNEGSKA (reference sequence). The CDR3 is 15 amino acids. J lost 3 bases, V lost 0 bases, and 8 bases had no gene match. CDR3 nucleotides: TGCAGTGCTAGAGATACGCGACAGGGAGACTACGAGCAGTACTTC. Translation: CSARDTRQGDYEQYF.

This clonotype came up many times. The V call is TRBV4-1, the J call TRBJ2-7, with 9 nucleotides matching TRBD1. Germline CDR1 MGHRA, CDR2 YSYEKL. J was trimmed by 4 bases and V by 0 bases; bases with no gene match: 4. This CDR3 is 15 amino acids long. The CDR3 spells CASSQDGTGWYEQYF. The CDR3 bases are TGCGCCAGCAGCCAAGATGGGACAGGGTGGTACGAGCAGTACTTC.

This clonotype turned up a few times. The V and J genes are TRBV7-9 and TRBJ2-1, with D possibly being TRBD1 (5 bases). Germline CDR1 is SEHNR and CDR2 is FQNEAQ (reference sequence). V lost 9 bases and J 7 bases, leaving 16 bases between the germline ends. CDR3 size: 13 residues. The CDR3 sequence: CASLKIRQNEQFF. The DNA of the CDR3 is TGTGCCAGTCTAAAAATACGACAGAATGAGCAGTTCTTC.

V is TRBV5-1 and J is TRBJ2-3, with a possible D match to TRBD1 (5 bases). V was pared by 0 bases and J by 1 base, with 9 bases between. Germline loops: CDR1 SGHRS, CDR2 YFSETQ. This CDR3 is built from 15 residues. The CDR3 nucleotides are TGCGCCAGCAGCTTGGCCGCCAGGGGCACAGATACGCAGTATTTT. Translating gives CASSLAARGTDTQYF.